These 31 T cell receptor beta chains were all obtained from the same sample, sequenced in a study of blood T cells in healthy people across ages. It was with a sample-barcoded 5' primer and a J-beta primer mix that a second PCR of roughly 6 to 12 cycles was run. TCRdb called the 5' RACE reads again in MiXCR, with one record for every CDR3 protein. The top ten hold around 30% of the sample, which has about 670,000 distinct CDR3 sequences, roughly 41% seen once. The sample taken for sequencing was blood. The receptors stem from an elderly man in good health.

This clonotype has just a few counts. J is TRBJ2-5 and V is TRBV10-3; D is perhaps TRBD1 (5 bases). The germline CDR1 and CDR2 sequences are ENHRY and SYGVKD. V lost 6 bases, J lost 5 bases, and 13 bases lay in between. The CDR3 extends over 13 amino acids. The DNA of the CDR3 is TGTGCCATCAGCAGGGATTATATGGAGACCCAGTACTTC. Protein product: CAISRDYMETQYF.

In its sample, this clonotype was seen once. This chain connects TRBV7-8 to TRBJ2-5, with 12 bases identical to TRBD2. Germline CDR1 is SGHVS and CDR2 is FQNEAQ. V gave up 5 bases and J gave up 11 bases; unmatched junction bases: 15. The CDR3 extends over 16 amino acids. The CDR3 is CASSTRLAGDYNEQYF. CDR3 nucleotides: TGTGCCAGCAGCACCCGACTAGCGGGAGACTACAATGAGCAGTACTTC.

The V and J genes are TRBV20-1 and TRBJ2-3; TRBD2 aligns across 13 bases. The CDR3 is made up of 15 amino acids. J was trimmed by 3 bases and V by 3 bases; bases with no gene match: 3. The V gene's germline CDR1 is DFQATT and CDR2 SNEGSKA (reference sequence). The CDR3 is CSARGLAGLTDTQYF. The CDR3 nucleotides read TGCAGTGCTAGGGGACTAGCGGGATTGACAGATACGCAGTATTTT.

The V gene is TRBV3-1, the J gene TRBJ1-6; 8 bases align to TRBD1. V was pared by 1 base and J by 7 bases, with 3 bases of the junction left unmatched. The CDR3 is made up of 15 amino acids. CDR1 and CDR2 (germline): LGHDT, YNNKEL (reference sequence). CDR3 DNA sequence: TGTGCCAGCAGCCAAGTCGGACAGGGAAATTCACCCCTCCACTTT. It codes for CASSQVGQGNSPLHF.

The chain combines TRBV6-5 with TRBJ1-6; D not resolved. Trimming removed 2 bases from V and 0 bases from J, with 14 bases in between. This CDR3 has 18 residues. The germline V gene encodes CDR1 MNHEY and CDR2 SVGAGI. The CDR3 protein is CASSYHRAGSSYNSPLHF. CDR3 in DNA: TGTGCCAGCAGTTACCATAGGGCTGGGAGCTCCTATAATTCACCCCTCCACTTT.

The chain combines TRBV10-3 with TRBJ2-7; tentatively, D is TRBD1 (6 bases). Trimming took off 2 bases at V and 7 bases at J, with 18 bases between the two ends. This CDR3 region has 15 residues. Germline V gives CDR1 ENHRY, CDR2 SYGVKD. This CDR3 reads CAISEPGQMSWEQYF. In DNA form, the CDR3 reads TGTGCCATCAGTGAGCCCGGACAGATGTCTTGGGAGCAGTACTTC.

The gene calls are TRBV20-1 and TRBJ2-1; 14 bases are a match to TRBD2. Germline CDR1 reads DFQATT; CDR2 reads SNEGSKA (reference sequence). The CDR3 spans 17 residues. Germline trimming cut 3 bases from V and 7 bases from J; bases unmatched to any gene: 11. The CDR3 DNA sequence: TGCAGTGCTAGGGGCCTTTTCAGGACTAGCGGGAGGAATGAGCAGTTCTTC. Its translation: CSARGLFRTSGRNEQFF.

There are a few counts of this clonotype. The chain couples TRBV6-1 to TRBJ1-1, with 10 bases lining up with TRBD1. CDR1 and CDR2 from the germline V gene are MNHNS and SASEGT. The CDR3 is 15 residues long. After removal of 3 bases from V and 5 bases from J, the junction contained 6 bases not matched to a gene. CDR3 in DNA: TGTGCCAGCAGTGAGGGGACAGGGGCAGGGACTGAAGCTTTCTTT. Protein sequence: CASSEGTGAGTEAFF.

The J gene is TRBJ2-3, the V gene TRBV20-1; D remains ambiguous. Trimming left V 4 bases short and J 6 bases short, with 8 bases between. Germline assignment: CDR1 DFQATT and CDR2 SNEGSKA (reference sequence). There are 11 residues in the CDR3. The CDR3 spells CSAIRPDTQYF. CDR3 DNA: TGCAGTGCTATCCGCCCGGATACGCAGTATTTT.

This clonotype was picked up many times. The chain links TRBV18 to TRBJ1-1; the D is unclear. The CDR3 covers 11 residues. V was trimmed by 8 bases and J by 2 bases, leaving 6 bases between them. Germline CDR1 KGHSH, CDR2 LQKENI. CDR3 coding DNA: TGTGCCAGCACCCTTAACACTGAAGCTTTCTTT. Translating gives CASTLNTEAFF.

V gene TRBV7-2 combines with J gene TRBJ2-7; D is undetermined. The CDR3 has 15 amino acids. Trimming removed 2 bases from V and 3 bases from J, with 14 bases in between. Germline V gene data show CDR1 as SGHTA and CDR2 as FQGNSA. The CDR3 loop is CASSLPPTRVYEQYF. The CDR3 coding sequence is TGTGCCAGCAGCTTACCCCCGACGCGAGTCTACGAGCAGTACTTC. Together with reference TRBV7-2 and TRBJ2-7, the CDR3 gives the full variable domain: GAGVSQSPSNKVTEKGKDVELRCDPISGHTALYWYRQSLGQGLEFLIYFQGNSAPDKSGLPSDRFSAERTGGSVSTLTIQRTQQEDSAVYLCASSLPPTRVYEQYFGPGTRLTVT.

CDR3 residues: CSARAHEHEQFF. The DNA of the CDR3 is TGCAGTGCTAGAGCTCACGAGCATGAGCAGTTCTTC. The rearrangement links TRBV20-1 to TRBJ2-1, with D uncertain. CDR1 and CDR2 from the germline V gene are DFQATT and SNEGSKA (reference sequence). This CDR3 comprises 12 residues. The ends were cut back, 1 base at V and 8 bases at J, with 9 bases in the middle.

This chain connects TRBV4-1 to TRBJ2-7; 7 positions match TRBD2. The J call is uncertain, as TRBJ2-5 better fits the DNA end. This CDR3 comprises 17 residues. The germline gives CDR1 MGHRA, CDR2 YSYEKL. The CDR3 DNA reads TGCGCCAGCAGCCAAGGTCAAACTAGCGTCGGGAGGAAGACCCAGTACTTC. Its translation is CASSQGQTSVGRKTQYF.

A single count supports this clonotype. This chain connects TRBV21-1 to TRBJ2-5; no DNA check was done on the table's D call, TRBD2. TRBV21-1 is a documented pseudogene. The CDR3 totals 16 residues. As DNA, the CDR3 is TGTGCCAGCAGCCCCTTGGGACTACCTATAAAAGAGACCCAGTACTTC. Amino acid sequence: CASSPLGLPIKETQYF.

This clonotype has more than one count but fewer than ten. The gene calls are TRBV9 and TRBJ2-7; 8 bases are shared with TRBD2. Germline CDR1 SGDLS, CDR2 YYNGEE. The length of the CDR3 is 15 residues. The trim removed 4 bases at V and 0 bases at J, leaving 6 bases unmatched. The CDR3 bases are TGTGCCAGCAGCTCAAAAGCGGGAGCCTCCTACGAGCAGTACTTC. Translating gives CASSSKAGASYEQYF.

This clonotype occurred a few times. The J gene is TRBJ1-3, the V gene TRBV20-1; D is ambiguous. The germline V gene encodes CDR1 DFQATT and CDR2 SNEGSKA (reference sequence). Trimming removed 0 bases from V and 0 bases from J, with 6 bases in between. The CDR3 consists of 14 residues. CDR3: CSARDSLSGNTIYF. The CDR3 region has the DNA TGCAGTGCTAGAGATAGCCTCTCTGGAAACACCATATATTTT.

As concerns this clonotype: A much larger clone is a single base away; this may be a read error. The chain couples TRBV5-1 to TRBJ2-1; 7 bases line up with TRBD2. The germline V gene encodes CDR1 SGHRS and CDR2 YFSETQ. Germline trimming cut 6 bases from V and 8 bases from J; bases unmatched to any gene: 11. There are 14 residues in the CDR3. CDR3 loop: CASNTGLGGHEQFF. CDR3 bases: TGCGCCAGCAACACCGGACTAGGCGGGCATGAGCAGTTCTTC.

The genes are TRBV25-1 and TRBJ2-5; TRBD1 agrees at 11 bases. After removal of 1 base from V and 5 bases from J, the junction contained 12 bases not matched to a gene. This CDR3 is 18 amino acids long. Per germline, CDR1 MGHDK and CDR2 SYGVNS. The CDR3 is CASSESYSGTGGSETQYF. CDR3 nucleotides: TGTGCCAGCAGTGAATCTTATTCTGGGACAGGGGGAAGTGAGACCCAGTACTTC.

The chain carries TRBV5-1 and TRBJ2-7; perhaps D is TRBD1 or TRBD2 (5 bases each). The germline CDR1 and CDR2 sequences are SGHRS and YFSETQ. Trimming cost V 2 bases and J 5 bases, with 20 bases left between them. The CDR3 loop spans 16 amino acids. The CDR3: CASSFQSRDPTDEQYF. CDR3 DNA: TGCGCCAGCAGCTTCCAAAGCCGGGACCCCACCGACGAGCAGTACTTC.

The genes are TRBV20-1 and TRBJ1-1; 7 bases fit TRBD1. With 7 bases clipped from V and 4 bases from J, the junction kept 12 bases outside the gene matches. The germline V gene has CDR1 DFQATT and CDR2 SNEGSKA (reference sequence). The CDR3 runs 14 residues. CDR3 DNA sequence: TGCAGTGGGATGCGAACAGGGGAGCGCACTGAAGCTTTCTTT. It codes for CSGMRTGERTEAFF.

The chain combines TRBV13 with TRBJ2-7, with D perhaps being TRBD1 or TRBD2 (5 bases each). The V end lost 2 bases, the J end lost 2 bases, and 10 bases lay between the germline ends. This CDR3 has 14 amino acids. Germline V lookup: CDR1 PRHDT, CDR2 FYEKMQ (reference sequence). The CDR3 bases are TGTGCCAGCAGCTTAAACCGGGACCCCTACGAGCAGTACTTC. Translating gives CASSLNRDPYEQYF.

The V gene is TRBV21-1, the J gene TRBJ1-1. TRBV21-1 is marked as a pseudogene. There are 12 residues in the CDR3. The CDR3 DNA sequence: TGTGCCAGCAGCAAGTGTGTTACTGAAGCTTTCTTT. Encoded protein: CASSKCVTEAFF.

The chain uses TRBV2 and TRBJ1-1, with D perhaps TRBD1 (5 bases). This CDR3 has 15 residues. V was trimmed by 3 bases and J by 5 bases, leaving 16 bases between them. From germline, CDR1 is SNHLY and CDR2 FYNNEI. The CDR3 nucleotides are TGTGCCAGCAGTGATAACGGGGCCGTGGGTACTGAAGCTTTCTTT. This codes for CASSDNGAVGTEAFF. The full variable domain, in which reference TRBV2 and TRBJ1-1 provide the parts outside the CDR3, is EPEVTQTPSHQVTQMGQEVILRCVPISNHLYFYWYRQILGQKVEFLVSFYNNEISEKSEIFDDQFSVERPDGSNFTLKIRSTKLEDSAMYFCASSDNGAVGTEAFFGQGTRLTVV.

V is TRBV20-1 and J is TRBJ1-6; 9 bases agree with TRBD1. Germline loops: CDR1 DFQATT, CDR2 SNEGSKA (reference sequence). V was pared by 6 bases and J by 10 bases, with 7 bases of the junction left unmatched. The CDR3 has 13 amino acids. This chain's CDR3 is CSAIGQGRSPLHF. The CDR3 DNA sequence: TGCAGTGCCATCGGACAGGGGCGCTCACCCCTCCACTTT.

CDR3 residues: CASSYSRGRSEQFF. The CDR3 DNA reads as TGTGCCAGCAGTTACTCGCGGGGCCGGAGTGAGCAGTTCTTC. This rearrangement joins TRBV6-2 or TRBV6-3 to TRBJ2-1, with D tentatively TRBD2 (6 bases). Germline V gene data show CDR1 as MNHEY and CDR2 as SVGEGT. CDR3 size: 14 residues. V lost 0 bases to trimming and J lost 9 bases, with 12 bases between them.

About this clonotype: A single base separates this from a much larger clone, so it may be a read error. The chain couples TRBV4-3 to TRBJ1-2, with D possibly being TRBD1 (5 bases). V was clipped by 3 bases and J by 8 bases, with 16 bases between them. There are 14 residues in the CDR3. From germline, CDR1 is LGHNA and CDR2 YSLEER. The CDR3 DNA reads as TGCGCCAGCAGCCAGGAGCAAGAGGGGCAAGGCTACACCTTC. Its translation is CASSQEQEGQGYTF.

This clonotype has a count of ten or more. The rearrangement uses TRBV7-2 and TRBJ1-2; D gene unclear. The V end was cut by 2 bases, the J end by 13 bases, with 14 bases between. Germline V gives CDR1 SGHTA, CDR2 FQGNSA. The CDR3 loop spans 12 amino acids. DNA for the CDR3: TGTGCCAGCAGCTTACATTCGTCGTGGTGCACCTTC. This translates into CASSLHSSWCTF. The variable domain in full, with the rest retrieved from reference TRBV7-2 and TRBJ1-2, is GAGVSQSPSNKVTEKGKDVELRCDPISGHTALYWYRQSLGQGLEFLIYFQGNSAPDKSGLPSDRFSAERTGGSVSTLTIQRTQQEDSAVYLCASSLHSSWCTFGSGTRLTVV.

CDR3 DNA: TGTGCCAGCAGTGCTGGTGGACAGGGGACCGAGCAGTTCTTC. Protein product: CASSAGGQGTEQFF. This chain joins TRBV7-8 and TRBJ2-1; 9 bases line up with TRBD1. Germline lookup yields CDR1 SGHVS and CDR2 FQNEAQ. The junction had 10 bases not matched to a gene; V was cut back by 6 bases and J by 10 bases. The CDR3 has 14 residues. Full variable domain (rest looked up from reference TRBV7-8 and TRBJ2-1): GAGVSQSPRYKVAKRGQDVALRCDPISGHVSLFWYQQALGQGPEFLTYFQNEAQLDKSGLPSDRFFAERPEGSVSTLKIQRTQQEDSAVYLCASSAGGQGTEQFFGPGTRLTVL.

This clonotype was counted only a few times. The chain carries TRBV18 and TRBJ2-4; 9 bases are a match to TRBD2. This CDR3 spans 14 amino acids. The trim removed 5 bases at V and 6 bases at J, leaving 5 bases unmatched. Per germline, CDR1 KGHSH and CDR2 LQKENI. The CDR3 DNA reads TGTGCCAGCTCAGCGGGGACTAGCCCAAACATTCAGTACTTC. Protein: CASSAGTSPNIQYF.

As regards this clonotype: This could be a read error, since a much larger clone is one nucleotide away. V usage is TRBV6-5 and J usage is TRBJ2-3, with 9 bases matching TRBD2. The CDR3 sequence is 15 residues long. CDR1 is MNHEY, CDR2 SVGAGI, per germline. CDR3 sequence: CAGRLAGASTDTQYF. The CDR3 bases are TGTGCCGGCAGGTTAGCGGGAGCCAGCACAGATACGCAGTATTTT.

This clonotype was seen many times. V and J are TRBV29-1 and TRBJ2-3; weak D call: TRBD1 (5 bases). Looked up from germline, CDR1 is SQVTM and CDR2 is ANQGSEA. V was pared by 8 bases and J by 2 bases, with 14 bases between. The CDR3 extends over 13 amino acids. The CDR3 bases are TGCAGCCTTAACAGGTTTACCACAGATACGCAGTATTTT. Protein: CSLNRFTTDTQYF.